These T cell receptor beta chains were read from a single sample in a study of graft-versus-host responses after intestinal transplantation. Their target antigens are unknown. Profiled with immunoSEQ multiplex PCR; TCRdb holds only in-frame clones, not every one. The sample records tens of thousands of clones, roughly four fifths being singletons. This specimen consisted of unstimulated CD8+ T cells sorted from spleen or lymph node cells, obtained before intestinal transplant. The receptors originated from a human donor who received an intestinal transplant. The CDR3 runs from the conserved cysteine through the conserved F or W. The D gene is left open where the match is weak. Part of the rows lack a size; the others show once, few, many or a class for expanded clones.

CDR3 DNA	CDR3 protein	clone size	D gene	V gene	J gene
TGTGCCAGCAAGGACGGGACAGGGGGGTACGAGCAGTACTTC	CASKDGTGGYEQYF	once	TRBD1	TRBV28	TRBJ2-7
TGTGCCAGCAGCCCGCGCTGGGACAGCTACGAGCAGTACTTC	CASSPRWDSYEQYF	NA	TRBD1	TRBV5-6	TRBJ2-7
TGCGCCAGCAGGACCCAAGAGACCCAGTACTTC	CASRTQETQYF	NA	NA	TRBV10-1	TRBJ2-5
TGTGCCAGCAGTCTACAGGGCTACACTGAAGCTTTCTTT	CASSLQGYTEAFF	NA	NA	TRBV2	TRBJ1-1
TGTGCCAGCAGCGGAACCTCTACTGAGCAGTTCTTC	CASSGTSTEQFF	NA	NA	TRBV9	TRBJ2-1
TGCGCCAGCAGCTGGGTGGGGAATGGCTACACCTTC	CASSWVGNGYTF	NA	NA	TRBV5-1	TRBJ1-2
TGTGCCAGCAGCCACCCATCCCTTCTAGTTTGGCAACGGGCCTACAATGAGCAGTTCTTC	CASSHPSLLVWQRAYNEQFF	NA	NA	TRBV4-2	TRBJ2-1
TGTGCCAGTAGTCAGACAGGGACACCTTACAATGAGCAGTTCTTC	CASSQTGTPYNEQFF	NA	TRBD1	TRBV19	TRBJ2-1
TGTGCCAGCAGCCTCGGTCTGACAGGGATTTCCTACGAGCAGTACTTC	CASSLGLTGISYEQYF	NA	TRBD1	TRBV9	TRBJ2-7
TGCGCCAGCAGCCCCACCCCCGGTTACGAGCAGTACTTC	CASSPTPGYEQYF	once	NA	TRBV5-1	TRBJ2-7
TGTGCCAGCAGCTCCATTGGGGCTAGCGGCACAGATACGCAGTATTTT	CASSSIGASGTDTQYF	NA	NA	TRBV13	TRBJ2-3
TGTGCCAGCAGCTTTGGGGCACAGGGTCGCGAGCAGTACTTC	CASSFGAQGREQYF	NA	NA	TRBV5-6	TRBJ2-7
TGTGCCAGCAGCCCCTCTCAGTCCATGGGAGATACGCAGTATTTT	CASSPSQSMGDTQYF	NA	NA	TRBV13	TRBJ2-3
TGCGCCAGCAGCTTGTGGCGAATCCCGAACACTGAAGCTTTCTTT	CASSLWRIPNTEAFF	NA	NA	TRBV5-1	TRBJ1-1
TGTGCCAGCAGCTTACACACTGAAGCTTTCTTT	CASSLHTEAFF	NA	NA	TRBV13	TRBJ1-1
TGCGCCAGCAGCCAAGATTACAGGGGGCCTTTCACCTCGGGCTATGGCTACACCTTC	CASSQDYRGPFTSGYGYTF	NA	TRBD1	TRBV4-1	TRBJ1-2
TGTGTCCTCGACAGGGAACCCTATGGCTACACCTTC	CVLDREPYGYTF	NA	TRBD1	TRBV6-4	TRBJ1-2
TGTGCCAGCAGTGGGGGTAGGGGAGAAGAGACCCAGTACTTC	CASSGGRGEETQYF	NA	NA	TRBV28	TRBJ2-5
TGTGCCAGCAGCTTGGGACTAGCGGACGAGCAGTACTTC	CASSLGLADEQYF	few	TRBD2	TRBV5-4	TRBJ2-7
TGTGCCAGCAGTCAGGGAAGTGAGCAGTTCTTC	CASSQGSEQFF	NA	NA	TRBV6-6	TRBJ2-1
TGTGCCAGCAGCAGAGCTAGCGGGGTCTACGAGCAGTACTTC	CASSRASGVYEQYF	NA	TRBD2	TRBV5-6	TRBJ2-7
TGTGCCAGCAGCCAAGATTCAGGGGATTACTACGAGCAGTACTTC	CASSQDSGDYYEQYF	NA	NA	TRBV14	TRBJ2-7
TGTGCCAGCAGTTACGGGACAGGGGGCTATTACGAGCAGTACTTC	CASSYGTGGYYEQYF	NA	TRBD1	TRBV6-5	TRBJ2-7
TGCGCCAGCAGCCAATCGATGCTAGCGGGAGTTCTCGAGCAGTACTTC	CASSQSMLAGVLEQYF	NA	TRBD2	TRBV4-1	TRBJ2-7
TGTGCCAGCTCCGACAGGGGAGGATTGACCCAGTACTTC	CASSDRGGLTQYF	NA	TRBD1	TRBV6-5	TRBJ2-5